This TCR beta chain was captured in a study of identical twins. Each CDR3 protein is one row after TCRdb ran MiXCR on the 5' RACE reads. This sample has under 250,000 distinct CDR3 sequences, with approximately 9% found just once. In this sample, this clonotype turned up a few times. The V and J ends lost 2 bases and 4 bases, in that order; junction bases with no gene match: 6. Germline assignment: CDR1 MNHEY and CDR2 SVGAGI. This CDR3 has 15 residues. This TCR derives from a woman between 18 and 29 years old in good health. The chain couples TRBV6-5 to TRBJ2-5; TRBD2 agrees at 8 bases. Sequencing was done on a sample of memory (CD45RO+) T cells sorted from blood. The CDR3: CASSYVRGGAETQYF. The CDR3 DNA reads as TGTGCCAGCAGTTACGTTCGGGGGGGGGCAGAGACCCAGTACTTC.